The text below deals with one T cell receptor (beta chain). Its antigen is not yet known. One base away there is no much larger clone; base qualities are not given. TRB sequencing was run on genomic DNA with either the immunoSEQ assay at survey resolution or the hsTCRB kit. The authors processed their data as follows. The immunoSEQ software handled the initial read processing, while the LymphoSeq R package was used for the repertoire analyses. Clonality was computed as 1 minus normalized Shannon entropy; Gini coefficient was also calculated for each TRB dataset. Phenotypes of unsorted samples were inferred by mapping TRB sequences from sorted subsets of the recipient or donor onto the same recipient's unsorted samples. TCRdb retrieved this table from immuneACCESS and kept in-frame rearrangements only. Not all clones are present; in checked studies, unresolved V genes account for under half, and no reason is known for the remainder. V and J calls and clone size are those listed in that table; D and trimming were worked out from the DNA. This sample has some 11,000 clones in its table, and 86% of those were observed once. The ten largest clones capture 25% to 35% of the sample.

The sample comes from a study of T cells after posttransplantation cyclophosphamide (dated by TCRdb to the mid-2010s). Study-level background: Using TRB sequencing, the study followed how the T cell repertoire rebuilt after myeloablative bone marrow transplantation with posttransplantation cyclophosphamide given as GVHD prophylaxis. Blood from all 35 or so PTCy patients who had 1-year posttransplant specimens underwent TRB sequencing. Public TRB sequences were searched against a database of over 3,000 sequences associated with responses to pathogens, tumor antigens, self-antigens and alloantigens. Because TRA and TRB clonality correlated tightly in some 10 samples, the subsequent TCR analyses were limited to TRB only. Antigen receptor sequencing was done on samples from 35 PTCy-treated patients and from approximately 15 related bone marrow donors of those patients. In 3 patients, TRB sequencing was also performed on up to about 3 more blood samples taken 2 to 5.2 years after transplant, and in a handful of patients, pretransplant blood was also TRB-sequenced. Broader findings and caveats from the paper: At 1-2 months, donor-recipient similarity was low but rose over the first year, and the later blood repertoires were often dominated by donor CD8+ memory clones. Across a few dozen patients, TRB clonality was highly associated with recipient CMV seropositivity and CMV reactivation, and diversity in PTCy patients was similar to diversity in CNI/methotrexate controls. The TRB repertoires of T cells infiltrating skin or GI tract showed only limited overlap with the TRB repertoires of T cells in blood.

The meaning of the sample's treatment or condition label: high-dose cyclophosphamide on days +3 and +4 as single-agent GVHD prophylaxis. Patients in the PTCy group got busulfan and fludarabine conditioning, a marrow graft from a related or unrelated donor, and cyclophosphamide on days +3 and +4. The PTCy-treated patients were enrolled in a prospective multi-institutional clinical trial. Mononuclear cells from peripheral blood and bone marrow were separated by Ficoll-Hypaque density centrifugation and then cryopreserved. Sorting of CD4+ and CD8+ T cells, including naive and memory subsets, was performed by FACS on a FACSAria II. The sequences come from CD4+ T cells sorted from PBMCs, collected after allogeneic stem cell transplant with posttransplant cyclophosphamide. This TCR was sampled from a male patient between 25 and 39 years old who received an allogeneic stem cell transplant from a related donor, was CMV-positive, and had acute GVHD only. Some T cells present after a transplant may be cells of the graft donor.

The CDR3 in this case is CASSQDTRSRGEQFF. The sequence in DNA is TGCGCCAGCAGCCAAGATACAAGGTCAAGGGGTGAGCAGTTCTTC. The rearrangement joined TRBV4-1 to TRBJ2-1, and the D gene may be TRBD1, 5 bases matching. Taken from cysteine to phenylalanine, the CDR3 has 15 residues. The entry retains the CDR3 DNA only, 45 bases that are in frame from base 1. V is reduced by 0 bases and J by 9 bases, leaving a spacing of 15 bases between them. Per the germline V gene, MGHRA is the CDR1 and YSYEKL is the CDR2.